These T cell receptor beta chains were read from a single sample in a study of OX40 agonist ivuxolimab in advanced cancers. Using immunoSEQ multiplex PCR, the repertoire was profiled, and TCRdb retains in-frame clones only, with some absent. The table includes more than 45,000 clones, 75% to 85% detected once. The sample was CD4+ or CD8+ T cells sorted from blood, taken in a trial of the OX40 agonist ivuxolimab. The receptor set was obtained from an adult with an advanced solid tumor such as melanoma, head and neck, liver or kidney cancer. The CDR3 runs from the conserved cysteine through the conserved F or W. D genes are given only for firm matches. Expanded clones are given a class, and other clones once, few, many or no size at all.

j_gene,abundance,v_gene,d_gene,CDR3aa,CDR3nt
TRBJ2-2,.,TRBV13,.,CASSFGLLDTGELFF,TGTGCCAGCAGCTTCGGGCTTCTAGACACCGGGGAGCTGTTTTTT
TRBJ1-2,.,TRBV9,TRBD1,CASSVGAHRGGYGYTF,TGTGCCAGCAGCGTAGGGGCCCACAGGGGTGGATATGGCTACACCTTC
TRBJ2-7,few,TRBV11-2,.,CASSWPREIEQYF,TGTGCCAGCAGCTGGCCCAGGGAGATCGAGCAGTACTTC
TRBJ2-3,.,TRBV5-3,TRBD1,CARSYHRGRGTDTQYF,TGTGCCAGAAGCTACCACAGGGGTCGAGGCACAGATACGCAGTATTTT
TRBJ1-1,.,TRBV9,.,CASSSIPDSSTEAFF,TGTGCCAGCAGCTCAATCCCGGACAGTTCCACTGAAGCTTTCTTT
TRBJ1-1,.,TRBV15,.,CATSRDAFSEAFF,TGTGCCACCAGCAGAGATGCTTTCTCTGAAGCTTTCTTT
TRBJ1-5,.,TRBV19,.,CASSIVPAGNQPQHF,TGTGCCAGTAGTATAGTCCCGGCTGGCAATCAGCCCCAGCATTTT
TRBJ1-2,.,TRBV9,.,CASSVGDQYGYTF,TGTGCCAGCAGCGTTGGGGACCAATATGGCTACACCTTC
TRBJ2-3,once,TRBV16,.,CASSQSQTEADTQYF,TGTGCCAGCAGCCAATCCCAGACAGAGGCAGATACGCAGTATTTT
TRBJ2-3,.,TRBV5-1,TRBD2,CASSLGLAVNTDTQYF,TGCGCCAGCAGCTTGGGACTAGCGGTGAACACAGATACGCAGTATTTT
TRBJ1-2,.,TRBV5-4,.,CASSSYRGAGSYGYTF,TGTGCCAGCAGCTCCTACAGAGGCGCTGGGAGCTATGGCTACACCTTC
TRBJ1-1,.,TRBV7-9,.,CASSLIRDTEAFF,TGTGCCAGCAGCTTAATCAGGGACACTGAAGCTTTCTTT
TRBJ2-7,.,TRBV6-1,TRBD1,CASSADRGSSYEQYF,TGTGCCAGCAGTGCCGACAGGGGGAGCTCCTACGAGCAGTACTTC
TRBJ1-1,.,TRBV27,.,CASSLELGGDTEAFF,TGTGCCAGCAGTCTCGAACTAGGAGGGGATACTGAAGCTTTCTTT
TRBJ2-7,.,TRBV6-1,.,CASSDRQGGGLYEQYF,TGTGCCAGCAGTGACAGACAGGGTGGGGGGCTCTACGAGCAGTACTTC
TRBJ2-3,once,TRBV7-3,.,CASSLSYTQYF,TGTGCCAGCAGCTTATCATATACGCAGTATTTT
TRBJ2-5,.,TRBV25-1,TRBD1,CASSEPGQGVGETQYF,TGTGCCAGCAGTGAACCTGGACAGGGGGTTGGTGAGACCCAGTACTTC
TRBJ1-2,.,TRBV18,.,CASSPRTGTNYGYTF,TGTGCCAGCTCACCTCGAACAGGGACTAACTATGGCTACACCTTC
TRBJ1-1,few,TRBV5-4,.,CASRSEGTEAFF,TGTGCCAGCAGATCGGAGGGGACTGAAGCTTTCTTT
TRBJ2-1,.,TRBV13,TRBD2,CASSLVASGGAIHNEQFF,TGTGCCAGCAGCTTAGTTGCTAGCGGGGGGGCGATACACAATGAGCAGTTCTTC